The clone carrying this T cell receptor (beta chain) was detected only once. Authors' methods: Amplifying reference gene primers gave estimates of nucleated cell counts. Sequenced by immunoSEQ multiplex PCR; TCRdb stores in-frame clones only, minus some. V, J and clone size were drawn from that table, and D and trimming were deduced from the DNA. The sample includes under 250,000 clones, 83% of them seen just once. The data derive from a study of blood T cell repertoires in COVID-19. Study in general: Specimens from acute and convalescent COVID-19 originated in the United States, Italy and Spain. T cells, B-cell-depleted T cells, or PBMCs supplied cDNA or gDNA.

The germline CDR1 and CDR2 sequences are GTSNPN and SVGIG (reference sequence). Unmatched junction bases numbered 12, after V lost 3 bases and J lost 1 base. The CDR3 extends over 16 amino acids. The TCR comes from a woman aged 45-65 years with acute or convalescent COVID-19. This chain uses TRBV30 with TRBJ2-7, with 7 bases that match TRBD1. Material for sequencing was peripheral blood. CDR3 amino acids: CAWSPLPQGLSYEQYF. CDR3 DNA: TGTGCCTGGAGCCCTCTTCCACAGGGGTTGTCCTACGAGCAGTACTTC.